The 13 T cell receptor beta chains below all came from one sample that was sequenced in a study of response to subunit inactivated influenza vaccine. MiXCR, applied by TCRdb to the RT-PCR reads, yields one record per CDR3 protein. The sample gives fewer than 350,000 distinct CDR3 sequences, 21% of which show up once; roughly 10% is in the top ten. Here the sequenced sample was PBMCs from blood, taken around 22 months after vaccination. These receptor sequences come from a man aged 50 to 69 who received an inactivated influenza vaccine.

The chain links TRBV28 to TRBJ2-1; D unresolved. This CDR3 is built from 12 residues. Looked up from germline, CDR1 is MDHEN and CDR2 is SYDVKM. Trimming took 2 bases from V and 9 from J, leaving 8 bases between them. Here the CDR3 reads CASSLIRGEQFF. CDR3 coding DNA: TGTGCCAGCAGTTTAATCAGAGGTGAGCAGTTCTTC.

This clonotype was seen more than once but under ten times. The J gene is TRBJ1-6, the V gene TRBV12-3 or TRBV12-4, with TRBD1 identical over 9 bases. Unmatched junction bases numbered 11, after V lost 7 bases and J lost 10 bases. The CDR3 runs to 15 residues. This chain's CDR3 is CASTITGQGRSPLHF. The CDR3, as DNA: TGTGCCAGCACCATCACGGGACAGGGACGCTCACCCCTCCACTTT.

Note on this clonotype: The junction differs from germline at one of its ends, possibly a read error. The CDR3 loop reads CASSQEAGSAHERLFF. CDR3 in DNA: TGTGCCAGCAGCCAAGAGGCAGGATCGGCGCATGAAAGACTGTTTTTT. V usage is TRBV4-2 and J usage is TRBJ1-4; D call uncertain. There are 16 residues in the CDR3. Germline CDR1 LGHNA, CDR2 YNFKEQ.

The V and J genes are TRBV5-1 and TRBJ1-3, with D hard to call. CDR1 and CDR2 (germline): SGHRS, YFSETQ. This CDR3 contains 16 residues. The V end lost 1 base, the J end lost 0 bases, and 11 bases lay between the germline ends. The CDR3 DNA is TGCGCCAGCAGCTTGATGGGCCTTACCTCTGGAAACACCATATATTTT. Residues: CASSLMGLTSGNTIYF.

This chain uses TRBV5-4 with TRBJ2-2, with no clear D. Trimming took 3 bases from V and 6 from J, leaving 12 bases between them. The CDR3 length is 14 residues. The V gene's germline CDR1 is SGHNT and CDR2 YYREEE (reference sequence). CDR3 DNA: TGTGCCAGCAGCTCCCTGTTTGGGTCCGGGGAGCTGTTTTTT. The encoded protein is CASSSLFGSGELFF. Supplemented by reference TRBV5-4 and TRBJ2-2, the full variable domain reads ETGVTQSPTHLIKTRGQQVTLRCSSQSGHNTVSWYQQALGQGPQFIFQYYREEENGRGNFPPRFSGLQFPNYSSELNVNALELDDSALYLCASSSLFGSGELFFGEGSRLTVL.

The chain employs TRBV6-2 or TRBV6-3 and TRBJ1-4; no firm D call. Trimming left V 7 bases short and J 5 bases short, with 8 bases between. The CDR3 runs 12 residues. The germline CDR1 and CDR2 sequences are MNHEY and SVGEGT. CDR3 in DNA: TGTGCCAGCAAAAATCCCAATGAAAAACTGTTTTTT. It yields the protein CASKNPNEKLFF.

As regards this clonotype: A read error may produce the germline difference seen at one junction end. The CDR3 DNA reads as TGTTCCAGCAGACCTACAGGTTATAGCAATCAGCCCCAGCATTTT. Amino acids: CSSRPTGYSNQPQHF. V gene TRBV4-2 combines with J gene TRBJ1-5; possible D gene TRBD1, 5 bases. The CDR3 is 15 amino acids. Per the germline V gene, CDR1 is LGHNA and CDR2 is YNFKEQ.

The rearrangement uses TRBV19 and TRBJ1-5; D is unclear. The germline V gene has CDR1 LNHDA and CDR2 SQIVND (reference sequence). There are 16 residues in the CDR3. V dropped 6 bases and J dropped 1 base, with 16 bases sitting between them. CDR3 bases: TGTGCCAGTAGCCTCAATAGTATTTCCAGCAATCAGCCCCAGCATTTT. Its protein product is CASSLNSISSNQPQHF.

The table lists this clonotype with a few counts. The chain combines TRBV21-1 with TRBJ2-2; the table calls TRBD1, which could not be checked here. TRBV21-1 is described as a pseudogene. The CDR3 is made up of 17 amino acids. Written as DNA, the CDR3 is TGTGCCAGCAGCAATAGGACCGACAGGGATAACACCGGGGAGCTGTTTTTT. Its translation: CASSNRTDRDNTGELFF.

The chain employs TRBV14 and TRBJ2-3; D is undetermined. Deletions cut 2 bases from V and 6 bases from J, with 9 bases between. The length of the CDR3 is 13 residues. Germline CDR1 and CDR2: SGHDN and FVKESK. The CDR3 is CASSQSQGDTQYF. DNA of the CDR3: TGTGCCAGCAGCCAATCCCAAGGGGATACGCAGTATTTT.

A few counts support this clonotype. V usage is TRBV20-1 and J usage is TRBJ1-2; the D is unclear. V dropped 1 base and J dropped 7 bases, with 13 bases sitting between them. Germline CDR1 and CDR2: DFQATT and SNEGSKA (reference sequence). CDR3 length equals 13 residues. In DNA form, the CDR3 reads TGCAGTGCTAGAGTTGCAGTCCAGGCTGGCTACACCTTC. This encodes CSARVAVQAGYTF.

The rearrangement joins TRBV11-2 to TRBJ2-1, with 7 positions matching TRBD2. The V gene's germline CDR1 is SGHAT and CDR2 FQNNGV. V lost 1 base to trimming and J lost 2 bases; unmatched junction nucleotides: 2. The CDR3 spans 15 residues. This CDR3 is CASSLGLAPYNEQFF. CDR3 coding DNA: TGTGCCAGCAGCTTAGGACTAGCCCCCTACAATGAGCAGTTCTTC. The full variable domain, rest sourced from reference TRBV11-2 and TRBJ2-1, is EAGVAQSPRYKIIEKRQSVAFWCNPISGHATLYWYQQILGQGPKLLIQFQNNGVVDDSQLPKDRFSAERLKGVDSTLKIQPAKLEDSAVYLCASSLGLAPYNEQFFGPGTRLTVL.

V gene TRBV9 combines with J gene TRBJ2-1, with 13 bases fitting TRBD2. Germline loops: CDR1 SGDLS, CDR2 YYNGEE. Trimming at V came to 3 bases and at J to 3 bases, leaving 6 bases not matched to a gene. There are 17 residues in the CDR3. CDR3 sequence: CASSDRTSGGLYNEQFF. The CDR3 DNA sequence: TGTGCCAGCAGCGACCGGACTAGCGGGGGCCTCTACAATGAGCAGTTCTTC.